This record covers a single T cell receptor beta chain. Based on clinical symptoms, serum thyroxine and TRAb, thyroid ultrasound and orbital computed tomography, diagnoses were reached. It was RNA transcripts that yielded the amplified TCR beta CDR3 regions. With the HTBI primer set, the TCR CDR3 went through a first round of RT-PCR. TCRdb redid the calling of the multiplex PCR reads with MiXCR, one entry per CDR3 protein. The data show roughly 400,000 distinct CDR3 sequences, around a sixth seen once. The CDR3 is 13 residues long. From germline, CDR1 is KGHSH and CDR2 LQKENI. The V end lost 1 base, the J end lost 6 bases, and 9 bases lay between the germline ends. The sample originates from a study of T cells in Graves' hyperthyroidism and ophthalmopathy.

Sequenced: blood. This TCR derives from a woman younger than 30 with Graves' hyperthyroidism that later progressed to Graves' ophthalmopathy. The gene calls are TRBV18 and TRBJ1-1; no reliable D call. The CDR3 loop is CASSPQEGAEAFF. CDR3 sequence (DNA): TGTGCCAGCTCACCACAGGAAGGCGCTGAAGCTTTCTTT.